Listed below are T cell receptor beta chains from one sample, sequenced in a study of shared T cell receptors in the human thymus. Assay: immunoSEQ multiplex PCR; the TCRdb copy retains only in-frame clones and omits some. The sample lists fewer than 700,000 clones, more than 75% occurring once. The same data also contributed to another study, on human thymus T cells.

Sequencing input: thymocytes. These receptors all stem from a boy younger than two with a congenital heart defect. The CDR3 runs from the conserved cysteine through the conserved F or W. The order of the fields is clone size, D gene, J gene, V gene, CDR3 protein, CDR3 DNA. The D gene is left open where the match is weak. Expanded clones get a size class; other rows say once, few or many, or leave the size out.

clone_size: .
d_call: .
j_call: TRBJ2-3
v_call: TRBV7-9
cdr3_aa: CASSLISRERTDTQYF
cdr3_nt: TGTGCCAGCAGCTTAATATCGAGGGAGAGGACAGATACGCAGTATTTT

clone_size: once
d_call: .
j_call: TRBJ2-7
v_call: TRBV28
cdr3_aa: CASLRAGDEQYF
cdr3_nt: TGTGCCAGCCTAAGAGCCGGGGACGAGCAGTACTTC

clone_size: .
d_call: .
j_call: TRBJ1-2
v_call: TRBV7-2
cdr3_aa: CASIGSPQMSGRNYGYTF
cdr3_nt: TGTGCCAGCATAGGGAGCCCACAGATGAGCGGGAGGAACTATGGCTACACCTTC

clone_size: .
d_call: .
j_call: TRBJ2-5
v_call: TRBV5-1
cdr3_aa: CASSPADWTLPYQETQYF
cdr3_nt: TGCGCCAGCAGCCCGGCGGACTGGACCCTCCCGTACCAAGAGACCCAGTACTTC

clone_size: .
d_call: .
j_call: TRBJ2-7
v_call: TRBV1
cdr3_aa: CTSRLLAGVHYEQYF
cdr3_nt: TGCACCAGCAGACTACTAGCGGGCGTCCACTACGAGCAGTACTTC

clone_size: .
d_call: .
j_call: TRBJ2-7
v_call: TRBV21-1
cdr3_aa: CASSKTLASGRRPYEQYF
cdr3_nt: TGTGCCAGCAGCAAAACACTGGCTAGCGGGAGGCGTCCCTACGAGCAGTACTTC

clone_size: .
d_call: .
j_call: TRBJ2-7
v_call: TRBV27
cdr3_aa: CASSTTGREQYF
cdr3_nt: TGTGCCAGCAGTACCACAGGGCGCGAGCAGTACTTC

clone_size: .
d_call: TRBD1
j_call: TRBJ2-4
v_call: TRBV7-7
cdr3_aa: CASSSSRGQGTKNIQYF
cdr3_nt: TGTGCTAGCAGCTCCAGCAGAGGACAGGGGACCAAAAACATTCAGTACTTC

clone_size: .
d_call: .
j_call: TRBJ2-1
v_call: TRBV9
cdr3_aa: CASSVANSSNEQFF
cdr3_nt: TGTGCCAGCAGCGTAGCTAACAGTAGCAATGAGCAGTTCTTC

clone_size: .
d_call: .
j_call: TRBJ2-1
v_call: TRBV13
cdr3_aa: CASSSRLGWDEQFF
cdr3_nt: TGTGCCAGCAGCTCCCGACTAGGGTGGGATGAGCAGTTCTTC

clone_size: .
d_call: TRBD2
j_call: TRBJ2-1
v_call: TRBV19
cdr3_aa: CASSTTSGRFF
cdr3_nt: TGTGCCAGTAGTACAACTAGCGGGAGGTTCTTC

clone_size: .
d_call: .
j_call: TRBJ1-5
v_call: TRBV5-6
cdr3_aa: CASSLGPHQPQHF
cdr3_nt: TGTGCCAGCAGCTTGGGGCCCCATCAGCCCCAGCATTTT

clone_size: .
d_call: .
j_call: TRBJ1-2
v_call: TRBV27
cdr3_aa: CASSLGTLGNYGYTF
cdr3_nt: TGTGCCAGCAGTTTAGGGACACTCGGCAACTATGGCTACACCTTC

clone_size: .
d_call: TRBD2
j_call: TRBJ2-1
v_call: TRBV29-1
cdr3_aa: CSVVSMGTSGSRPHNEQFF
cdr3_nt: TGCAGCGTGGTTTCGATGGGGACTAGCGGGAGTAGACCACACAATGAGCAGTTCTTC

clone_size: .
d_call: .
j_call: TRBJ2-1
v_call: TRBV10-1
cdr3_aa: CASSEWEGGGNEQFF
cdr3_nt: TGCGCCAGCAGTGAGTGGGAGGGAGGGGGGAATGAGCAGTTCTTC

clone_size: .
d_call: .
j_call: TRBJ1-4
v_call: TRBV27
cdr3_aa: CASSSDGETNEKLFF
cdr3_nt: TGTGCCAGCAGCTCCGACGGGGAGACTAATGAAAAACTGTTTTTT

clone_size: .
d_call: TRBD2
j_call: TRBJ2-5
v_call: TRBV27
cdr3_aa: CASAQTSGRGETQYF
cdr3_nt: TGTGCCAGCGCCCAGACTAGCGGGAGAGGAGAGACCCAGTACTTC

clone_size: .
d_call: TRBD2
j_call: TRBJ2-6
v_call: TRBV30
cdr3_aa: CAWSAPTGLAGGPVAF
cdr3_nt: TGTGCCTGGAGTGCCCCCACGGGACTAGCGGGAGGGCCTGTGGCTTTC

clone_size: few
d_call: TRBD2
j_call: TRBJ2-7
v_call: TRBV29-1
cdr3_aa: CSVWLRTSGGLEQYF
cdr3_nt: TGCAGCGTTTGGTTAAGGACTAGCGGGGGCTTGGAGCAGTACTTC

clone_size: .
d_call: TRBD1
j_call: TRBJ1-1
v_call: TRBV7-2
cdr3_aa: CASSLTPSGGPLNTEAFF
cdr3_nt: TGTGCCAGCAGCTTAACCCCCTCAGGGGGCCCTCTGAACACTGAAGCTTTCTTT

clone_size: .
d_call: TRBD2
j_call: TRBJ2-3
v_call: TRBV5-6
cdr3_aa: CASSLASGGSTDTQYF
cdr3_nt: TGTGCCAGCAGCTTGGCTAGCGGGGGTAGCACAGATACGCAGTATTTT

clone_size: few
d_call: TRBD2
j_call: TRBJ2-1
v_call: TRBV2
cdr3_aa: CASSVRLAGIVRSYNEQFF
cdr3_nt: TGTGCCAGCAGTGTCCGACTAGCGGGAATTGTTCGTTCCTACAATGAGCAGTTCTTC

clone_size: .
d_call: .
j_call: TRBJ2-7
v_call: TRBV25-1
cdr3_aa: CASSERQGIYEQYF
cdr3_nt: TGTGCCAGCAGTGAAAGGCAGGGGATCTACGAGCAGTACTTC

clone_size: .
d_call: TRBD1
j_call: TRBJ1-1
v_call: TRBV30
cdr3_aa: CAWTPRQGAKTEAFF
cdr3_nt: TGTGCCTGGACTCCTCGACAGGGGGCGAAAACTGAAGCTTTCTTT

clone_size: .
d_call: .
j_call: TRBJ2-3
v_call: TRBV7-6
cdr3_aa: CASSQLEGGATDTQYF
cdr3_nt: TGTGCCAGCAGCCAGTTGGAGGGGGGGGCCACAGATACGCAGTATTTT

clone_size: few
d_call: .
j_call: TRBJ1-1
v_call: TRBV9
cdr3_aa: CASSAAWEGGAATEAFF
cdr3_nt: TGTGCCAGCAGCGCCGCGTGGGAGGGGGGGGCTGCGACTGAAGCTTTCTTT

clone_size: .
d_call: .
j_call: TRBJ2-7
v_call: TRBV6-5
cdr3_aa: CASSSRGSYEQYF
cdr3_nt: TGTGCCAGCAGCAGTCGGGGATCCTACGAGCAGTACTTC

clone_size: .
d_call: TRBD1
j_call: TRBJ1-2
v_call: TRBV6-1
cdr3_aa: CASSEYPAGQSDRGYGYTF
cdr3_nt: TGTGCCAGCAGTGAATACCCTGCGGGACAGTCCGATCGGGGCTATGGCTACACCTTC

clone_size: .
d_call: TRBD2
j_call: TRBJ2-2
v_call: TRBV18
cdr3_aa: CASSSTRPAGGGPGELFF
cdr3_nt: TGTGCCAGCTCATCGACTCGTCCAGCGGGAGGAGGGCCCGGGGAGCTGTTTTTT

clone_size: .
d_call: .
j_call: TRBJ1-2
v_call: TRBV7-2
cdr3_aa: CASTRQNANYGYTF
cdr3_nt: TGTGCCAGCACCCGACAGAACGCTAACTATGGCTACACCTTC

clone_size: .
d_call: .
j_call: TRBJ2-5
v_call: TRBV21-1
cdr3_aa: CASSIFGLAGGRETQYF
cdr3_nt: TGTGCCAGCAGCATATTTGGGTTGGCGGGAGGGAGAGAGACCCAGTACTTC

clone_size: .
d_call: .
j_call: TRBJ2-3
v_call: TRBV7-8
cdr3_aa: CASSFDYPRQGTDTQYF
cdr3_nt: TGTGCCAGCAGCTTCGACTACCCGCGACAGGGCACAGATACGCAGTATTTT

clone_size: .
d_call: .
j_call: TRBJ2-7
v_call: TRBV5-8
cdr3_aa: CASSLRGRRYEQYF
cdr3_nt: TGTGCCAGCAGCTTGCGAGGGAGGCGGTACGAGCAGTACTTC

clone_size: .
d_call: .
j_call: TRBJ2-7
v_call: TRBV29-1
cdr3_aa: CSVVLGLGSGYEQYF
cdr3_nt: TGCAGCGTTGTTTTAGGTCTGGGCAGCGGCTACGAGCAGTACTTC

clone_size: .
d_call: .
j_call: TRBJ2-1
v_call: TRBV13
cdr3_aa: CASSLHYNEQFF
cdr3_nt: TGTGCCAGCAGCTTACACTACAATGAGCAGTTCTTC

clone_size: .
d_call: TRBD2
j_call: TRBJ2-1
v_call: TRBV5-6
cdr3_aa: CASSLELAGKTSYNEQFF
cdr3_nt: TGTGCCAGCAGCTTGGAACTAGCGGGTAAGACCTCCTACAATGAGCAGTTCTTC

clone_size: .
d_call: .
j_call: TRBJ1-5
v_call: TRBV27
cdr3_aa: CASSFSGNQPQHF
cdr3_nt: TGTGCCAGCAGTTTTTCAGGAAATCAGCCCCAGCATTTT

clone_size: .
d_call: TRBD2
j_call: TRBJ2-3
v_call: TRBV5-1
cdr3_aa: CASSLLILRAGGTDTQYF
cdr3_nt: TGCGCCAGCAGCTTACTCATCCTCCGGGCGGGAGGTACAGATACGCAGTATTTT

clone_size: .
d_call: TRBD2
j_call: TRBJ2-1
v_call: TRBV29-1
cdr3_aa: CSVDGGRAPWSYNEQFF
cdr3_nt: TGCAGCGTTGACGGCGGGAGGGCCCCATGGTCCTACAATGAGCAGTTCTTC

clone_size: .
d_call: TRBD2
j_call: TRBJ2-7
v_call: TRBV23-1
cdr3_aa: CASSHPVCPNNLAGPYLAYEQYF
cdr3_nt: TGCGCCAGCAGTCACCCCGTTTGTCCCAACAACCTAGCGGGGCCTTACTTAGCCTACGAGCAGTACTTC

clone_size: .
d_call: .
j_call: TRBJ2-3
v_call: TRBV10-3
cdr3_aa: CAISGYRVSSTDTQYF
cdr3_nt: TGTGCCATCAGTGGTTACAGGGTTAGTAGCACAGATACGCAGTATTTT

clone_size: .
d_call: TRBD1
j_call: TRBJ2-7
v_call: TRBV27
cdr3_aa: CASSPTRGQVYEQYF
cdr3_nt: TGTGCCAGCAGCCCTACCAGGGGGCAGGTCTACGAGCAGTACTTC

clone_size: .
d_call: TRBD1
j_call: TRBJ1-4
v_call: TRBV4-2
cdr3_aa: CASSQDPTGGWPTNEKLFF
cdr3_nt: TGTGCCAGCAGCCAAGATCCGACAGGGGGTTGGCCAACTAATGAAAAACTGTTTTTT

clone_size: .
d_call: TRBD1
j_call: TRBJ1-1
v_call: TRBV4-1
cdr3_aa: CASSQPKTGVNTEAFF
cdr3_nt: TGCGCCAGCAGCCAGCCTAAGACAGGGGTGAACACTGAAGCTTTCTTT

clone_size: .
d_call: TRBD2
j_call: TRBJ2-1
v_call: TRBV5-1
cdr3_aa: CASSPLPPGGSVYNEQFF
cdr3_nt: TGCGCCAGCAGCCCTTTGCCCCCTGGCGGGAGTGTCTACAATGAGCAGTTCTTC

clone_size: .
d_call: TRBD1
j_call: TRBJ2-7
v_call: TRBV18
cdr3_aa: CASSPHPGGTYEQYF
cdr3_nt: TGTGCCAGCTCACCACATCCAGGGGGCACCTACGAGCAGTACTTC

clone_size: .
d_call: .
j_call: TRBJ2-2
v_call: TRBV21-1
cdr3_aa: CASSKRTGKNTGELFF
cdr3_nt: TGTGCCAGCAGCAAAAGGACAGGGAAAAACACCGGGGAGCTGTTTTTT

clone_size: .
d_call: .
j_call: TRBJ2-5
v_call: TRBV14
cdr3_aa: CASSPSRGGVTGQETQYF
cdr3_nt: TGTGCCAGCAGCCCCTCCCGGGGTGGGGTCACTGGCCAGGAGACCCAGTACTTC

clone_size: .
d_call: TRBD2
j_call: TRBJ2-3
v_call: TRBV5-6
cdr3_aa: CASTLAGGFMDTQYF
cdr3_nt: TGTGCCAGCACTTTGGCGGGGGGGTTCATGGATACGCAGTATTTT

clone_size: .
d_call: TRBD2
j_call: TRBJ2-1
v_call: TRBV27
cdr3_aa: CASSPGLAGEVINEQFF
cdr3_nt: TGTGCCAGCAGTCCCGGACTAGCGGGAGAGGTCATCAATGAGCAGTTCTTC

clone_size: .
d_call: TRBD1
j_call: TRBJ2-7
v_call: TRBV11-2
cdr3_aa: CASSLVGGSYEQYF
cdr3_nt: TGTGCCAGCAGCTTAGTAGGGGGCAGCTACGAGCAGTACTTC

clone_size: .
d_call: .
j_call: TRBJ1-2
v_call: TRBV5-1
cdr3_aa: CASSLVRGGVGYTF
cdr3_nt: TGCGCCAGCAGCTTGGTAAGGGGGGGAGTTGGCTACACCTTC

clone_size: .
d_call: .
j_call: TRBJ2-7
v_call: TRBV4-1
cdr3_aa: CASSQARGEQYF
cdr3_nt: TGCGCCAGCAGCCAGGCGCGAGGCGAGCAGTACTTC

clone_size: .
d_call: .
j_call: TRBJ2-5
v_call: TRBV15
cdr3_aa: CATSRDPGGPEETQYF
cdr3_nt: TGTGCCACCAGCAGAGATCCTGGGGGCCCGGAGGAGACCCAGTACTTC

clone_size: .
d_call: TRBD2
j_call: TRBJ2-7
v_call: TRBV7-9
cdr3_aa: CASSRLADPVGEQYF
cdr3_nt: TGTGCCAGCAGTAGACTAGCGGATCCAGTTGGGGAGCAGTACTTC

clone_size: .
d_call: TRBD1
j_call: TRBJ1-4
v_call: TRBV6-1
cdr3_aa: CASSMGQGGGKLFF
cdr3_nt: TGTGCCAGCAGTATGGGACAGGGAGGGGGGAAACTGTTTTTT

clone_size: .
d_call: TRBD2
j_call: TRBJ2-4
v_call: TRBV4-2
cdr3_aa: CASSQDRGGVNIQYF
cdr3_nt: TGTGCCAGCAGCCAAGATAGGGGAGGGGTTAACATTCAGTACTTC

clone_size: .
d_call: TRBD2
j_call: TRBJ2-7
v_call: TRBV28
cdr3_aa: CASSRIGTSGSPYEQYF
cdr3_nt: TGTGCCAGCAGTCGTATTGGGACTAGCGGGAGTCCCTACGAGCAGTACTTC

clone_size: .
d_call: .
j_call: TRBJ2-7
v_call: TRBV7-9
cdr3_aa: CASSQGSYEQYF
cdr3_nt: TGTGCCAGCAGCCAGGGGAGCTACGAGCAGTACTTC

clone_size: .
d_call: TRBD2
j_call: TRBJ2-5
v_call: TRBV30
cdr3_aa: CAWRDLPGLLYQETQYF
cdr3_nt: TGTGCCTGGAGGGACCTACCGGGACTATTGTACCAAGAGACCCAGTACTTC